The rows below give T cell receptor beta chains drawn from one sample of a study of T cell changes during pregnancy in multiple sclerosis. Generated by immunoSEQ multiplex PCR, the TCRdb table keeps only in-frame clones and is missing some. The sample contains approximately 60,000 clones, around 95% of which appear only once. The sequencing used CD4+ T cells from peripheral blood mononuclear cells, collected before pregnancy. The receptors were gathered from a female donor with multiple sclerosis, enrolled in a pregnancy study. CDR3s include the opening cysteine and the closing phenylalanine or tryptophan. The D gene is left open where the match is weak. Expanded clones get a size class; other rows say once, few or many, or leave the size out.

clone_size: .; j_call: TRBJ2-7; v_call: TRBV19; d_call: .; cdr3_nt: TGTGCCAGTAGTAGTCGGGGCTACGAGCAGTACTTC; cdr3_aa: CASSSRGYEQYF
clone_size: .; j_call: TRBJ2-1; v_call: TRBV11-2; d_call: .; cdr3_nt: TGTGCCAGCAGTCCGCAGGGCAATGAGCAGTTCTTC; cdr3_aa: CASSPQGNEQFF
clone_size: .; j_call: TRBJ2-7; v_call: TRBV10-2; d_call: TRBD1; cdr3_nt: TGCGCCAGCAGGGGACAGGGGCTTCCCTACGAGCAGTACTTC; cdr3_aa: CASRGQGLPYEQYF
clone_size: .; j_call: TRBJ1-2; v_call: TRBV2; d_call: .; cdr3_nt: TGTGCCAGCAGTGCACGGGGCTATGGCTACACCTTC; cdr3_aa: CASSARGYGYTF
clone_size: .; j_call: TRBJ2-5; v_call: TRBV5-1; d_call: .; cdr3_nt: TGCGCCAGCAGCCCGGGATTTGGGACCCAGTACTTC; cdr3_aa: CASSPGFGTQYF
clone_size: .; j_call: TRBJ2-3; v_call: TRBV18; d_call: TRBD2; cdr3_nt: TGTGCCAGCTCACCAGTTACTAGCGTCACAGATACGCAGTATTTT; cdr3_aa: CASSPVTSVTDTQYF
clone_size: .; j_call: TRBJ1-1; v_call: TRBV9; d_call: .; cdr3_nt: TGTGCCAGCAGCGTAGCAGGGGTTTCTTTTTTTCCTGAAGCTTTCTTT; cdr3_aa: CASSVAGVSFFPEAFF
clone_size: .; j_call: TRBJ2-1; v_call: TRBV7-9; d_call: TRBD1; cdr3_nt: TGTGCCAGCAGCCATCGACAGGGGGCAGGGAATGAGCAGTTCTTC; cdr3_aa: CASSHRQGAGNEQFF
clone_size: once; j_call: TRBJ1-5; v_call: TRBV19; d_call: TRBD1; cdr3_nt: TGTGCCAGTAATAGCCAGGGGGTGGGTCAGCCCCAGCATTTT; cdr3_aa: CASNSQGVGQPQHF
clone_size: .; j_call: TRBJ2-1; v_call: TRBV7-3; d_call: TRBD2; cdr3_nt: TGTGCCAGCAGCTCTTTAGCGGGAGTAGTAGATGAGCAGTTCTTC; cdr3_aa: CASSSLAGVVDEQFF
clone_size: .; j_call: TRBJ1-1; v_call: TRBV5-1; d_call: .; cdr3_nt: TGCGCCAGCAGCTCATTACAGGGCACTGAAGCTTTCTTT; cdr3_aa: CASSSLQGTEAFF
clone_size: .; j_call: TRBJ2-3; v_call: TRBV19; d_call: .; cdr3_nt: TGTGCCAGTAGACTACAGGGATCCACAGATACGCAGTATTTT; cdr3_aa: CASRLQGSTDTQYF
clone_size: .; j_call: TRBJ1-1; v_call: TRBV7-2; d_call: TRBD1; cdr3_nt: TGTGCCAGCAGACGACAGGGGGACACTGAAGCTTTCTTT; cdr3_aa: CASRRQGDTEAFF
clone_size: .; j_call: TRBJ1-5; v_call: TRBV2; d_call: .; cdr3_nt: TGTGCCAGCAGTGAATTAGGGAGGAGCAATCAGCCCCAGCATTTT; cdr3_aa: CASSELGRSNQPQHF
clone_size: .; j_call: TRBJ2-1; v_call: TRBV4-2; d_call: TRBD2; cdr3_nt: TGTGCCAGCAGCCTTACATCAGGAGCGGGAGAACCCAATGAGCAGTTCTTC; cdr3_aa: CASSLTSGAGEPNEQFF
clone_size: .; j_call: TRBJ1-2; v_call: TRBV6-5; d_call: .; cdr3_nt: TGTGCCAGCAGTTACGGGCAGGTCTATGGCTACACCTTC; cdr3_aa: CASSYGQVYGYTF
clone_size: .; j_call: TRBJ2-7; v_call: TRBV6-1; d_call: .; cdr3_nt: TGTGCCAGCAGTGAGGTCACTATCGAGCAGTACTTC; cdr3_aa: CASSEVTIEQYF
clone_size: .; j_call: TRBJ2-7; v_call: TRBV27; d_call: TRBD2; cdr3_nt: TGTGCCAGCAGTTTATCCCGGAGCGGGAAGACCCAATACGAGCAGTACTTC; cdr3_aa: CASSLSRSGKTQYEQYF
clone_size: .; j_call: TRBJ2-1; v_call: TRBV6-5; d_call: .; cdr3_nt: TGTGCCAGCACCGCCGGACTGTACAATGAGCAGTTCTTC; cdr3_aa: CASTAGLYNEQFF
clone_size: .; j_call: TRBJ1-2; v_call: TRBV30; d_call: TRBD1; cdr3_nt: TGTGCCTGGACCGGGACAGGCGCCTATGGCTACACCTTC; cdr3_aa: CAWTGTGAYGYTF
clone_size: .; j_call: TRBJ2-1; v_call: TRBV7-9; d_call: .; cdr3_nt: TGTGCCAGCAGCCTTACGCTAGGGGTTGAGCAGTTCTTC; cdr3_aa: CASSLTLGVEQFF
clone_size: .; j_call: TRBJ1-2; v_call: TRBV5-4; d_call: TRBD1; cdr3_nt: TGTGCCAGCAGCCACGGGACAGGGAACGGCTACACCTTC; cdr3_aa: CASSHGTGNGYTF
clone_size: .; j_call: TRBJ2-3; v_call: TRBV7-2; d_call: TRBD2; cdr3_nt: TGTGCCAGCAGCTTAGCCGGACTAGCGGTGGGAGATACGCAGTATTTT; cdr3_aa: CASSLAGLAVGDTQYF
clone_size: .; j_call: TRBJ1-1; v_call: TRBV5-4; d_call: TRBD1; cdr3_nt: TGTGCCAGCAGCCCCACAGGGGTGGGTGAGGCTTTCTTT; cdr3_aa: CASSPTGVGEAFF
clone_size: .; j_call: TRBJ2-3; v_call: TRBV7-2; d_call: .; cdr3_nt: TGTGCCAGCAGCTTAGCCCTAGCGCTTAGCACAGATACGCAGTATTTT; cdr3_aa: CASSLALALSTDTQYF
clone_size: .; j_call: TRBJ1-5; v_call: TRBV19; d_call: .; cdr3_nt: TGTGCCAGTAGCACGGCAGGGATCGGCCAGCCCCAGCATTTT; cdr3_aa: CASSTAGIGQPQHF
clone_size: .; j_call: TRBJ1-4; v_call: TRBV15; d_call: TRBD1; cdr3_nt: TGTGCCACCAGAGACAGGGGGCCGAGGGGAAAACTGTTTTTT; cdr3_aa: CATRDRGPRGKLFF
clone_size: once; j_call: TRBJ1-5; v_call: TRBV18; d_call: TRBD1; cdr3_nt: TGTGCCAGCTCACCAGGGACAGGGAATCAGCCCCAGCATTTT; cdr3_aa: CASSPGTGNQPQHF
clone_size: .; j_call: TRBJ2-1; v_call: TRBV9; d_call: .; cdr3_nt: TGTGCCAGCAGCGTTAGTTACAATGAGCAGTTCTTC; cdr3_aa: CASSVSYNEQFF
clone_size: once; j_call: TRBJ1-1; v_call: TRBV7-8; d_call: TRBD1; cdr3_nt: TGTGCCAGCAGCTTGCGGACAGGGAGGCTGAACACTGAAGCTTTCTTT; cdr3_aa: CASSLRTGRLNTEAFF
clone_size: .; j_call: TRBJ1-2; v_call: TRBV11-2; d_call: .; cdr3_nt: TGTGCCAGCAGCTCGGGACCACAAAAAGGGGGTGGCTACACCTTC; cdr3_aa: CASSSGPQKGGGYTF
clone_size: .; j_call: TRBJ1-5; v_call: TRBV7-3; d_call: TRBD1; cdr3_nt: TGTGCCAGCAGCCCAGCCCCGTTCCGGACAGGGGTCCCCCCGGTAGGCAATCAGCCCCAGCATTTT; cdr3_aa: CASSPAPFRTGVPPVGNQPQHF
clone_size: .; j_call: TRBJ2-3; v_call: TRBV5-1; d_call: TRBD2; cdr3_nt: TGCGCCAGCAGCTTTACCGGGACTAGCGGAGAAGATACGCAGTATTTT; cdr3_aa: CASSFTGTSGEDTQYF
clone_size: .; j_call: TRBJ2-7; v_call: TRBV7-3; d_call: TRBD2; cdr3_nt: TGTGCCAGCAGCCCAAACGGCGGGGGGGTGCAGTACTTC; cdr3_aa: CASSPNGGGVQYF
clone_size: .; j_call: TRBJ2-3; v_call: TRBV30; d_call: .; cdr3_nt: TGTGCCTGGAGTGTACGGCGGAGCACAGATACGCAGTATTTT; cdr3_aa: CAWSVRRSTDTQYF
clone_size: .; j_call: TRBJ2-2; v_call: TRBV10-1; d_call: TRBD2; cdr3_nt: TGCGCCAGCAGTGAGGGGCCGGGGGGGAGAGTCGGGGAGCTGTTTTTT; cdr3_aa: CASSEGPGGRVGELFF
clone_size: .; j_call: TRBJ2-1; v_call: TRBV7-2; d_call: .; cdr3_nt: TGTGCCAGCAGCTTACTGGATAGGAGCTCCTACAATGAGCAGTTCTTC; cdr3_aa: CASSLLDRSSYNEQFF
clone_size: .; j_call: TRBJ2-3; v_call: TRBV27; d_call: .; cdr3_nt: TGTGCCAGCAGTTCCTATAACACAGATACGCAGTATTTT; cdr3_aa: CASSSYNTDTQYF
clone_size: .; j_call: TRBJ2-1; v_call: TRBV4-1; d_call: TRBD1; cdr3_nt: TGCGCCAGCAGCCAAGATGACAGGGGTTGGGAAACTGGGTATTTAAATGAGCAGTTCTTC; cdr3_aa: CASSQDDRGWETGYLNEQFF
clone_size: .; j_call: TRBJ2-2; v_call: TRBV6-6; d_call: TRBD2; cdr3_nt: TGTGCCAGCAAGGGACTAGCGGGAGCCGGGGGCGGGGAGCTGTTTTTT; cdr3_aa: CASKGLAGAGGGELFF
clone_size: .; j_call: TRBJ1-5; v_call: TRBV19; d_call: .; cdr3_nt: TGTGCCAGTAGTATAGGACAGAGAAATCAGCCCCAGCATTTT; cdr3_aa: CASSIGQRNQPQHF
clone_size: once; j_call: TRBJ2-7; v_call: TRBV10-1; d_call: .; cdr3_nt: TGCGCCAGCAATCCCGTCCGTTTCTCCTACGAGCAGTACTTC; cdr3_aa: CASNPVRFSYEQYF
clone_size: once; j_call: TRBJ2-7; v_call: TRBV4-3; d_call: TRBD1; cdr3_nt: TGCGCCAGCAGCCAAGATGGCCCCAACAGGGGGTCCTACGAGCAGTACTTC; cdr3_aa: CASSQDGPNRGSYEQYF
clone_size: .; j_call: TRBJ2-1; v_call: TRBV10-3; d_call: TRBD2; cdr3_nt: TGTGCCATCAGTGAGTCGGTGGGGACTAGCGGGAGGGGCAATGAGCAGTTCTTC; cdr3_aa: CAISESVGTSGRGNEQFF
clone_size: once; j_call: TRBJ2-7; v_call: TRBV6-6; d_call: .; cdr3_nt: TGTGCCACCACTGTGAGGGCCACACAAAGCTACGAGCAGTACTTC; cdr3_aa: CATTVRATQSYEQYF
clone_size: .; j_call: TRBJ2-1; v_call: TRBV7-2; d_call: TRBD2; cdr3_nt: TGTGCCAGCAGCTTAGACGGGGGGATTGAGCAGTTCTTC; cdr3_aa: CASSLDGGIEQFF
clone_size: .; j_call: TRBJ2-1; v_call: TRBV28; d_call: TRBD2; cdr3_nt: TGTGCCAGCCACCTAGCGGGAGAACGCAATGAGCAGTTCTTC; cdr3_aa: CASHLAGERNEQFF
clone_size: .; j_call: TRBJ2-7; v_call: TRBV12-5; d_call: .; cdr3_nt: TGTGCTAGTGGTTTGGAGACTTACTACGAGCAGTACTTC; cdr3_aa: CASGLETYYEQYF
clone_size: .; j_call: TRBJ1-2; v_call: TRBV25-1; d_call: .; cdr3_nt: TGTGCCAGCAGTGAATTCCGCGGGACTGGGGGCTACACCTTC; cdr3_aa: CASSEFRGTGGYTF
clone_size: .; j_call: TRBJ1-3; v_call: TRBV21-1; d_call: .; cdr3_nt: TGTGCCAGCAGCAAGGGAGTGTGTGGAAACACCATATATTTT; cdr3_aa: CASSKGVCGNTIYF
clone_size: .; j_call: TRBJ2-3; v_call: TRBV5-6; d_call: TRBD2; cdr3_nt: TGTGCCAGCAGCCGAAGGGCGGGAGTAACTACAGATACGCAGTATTTT; cdr3_aa: CASSRRAGVTTDTQYF
clone_size: .; j_call: TRBJ2-1; v_call: TRBV7-2; d_call: TRBD2; cdr3_nt: TGTGCCAGCAGCTTAGGTGGCGGGAGACGAAACAATGAGCAGTTCTTC; cdr3_aa: CASSLGGGRRNNEQFF
clone_size: .; j_call: TRBJ2-7; v_call: TRBV19; d_call: .; cdr3_nt: TGTGCCAGTAGTATGAACCAGGTAACTAGTACCTACGAGCAGTACTTC; cdr3_aa: CASSMNQVTSTYEQYF
clone_size: .; j_call: TRBJ2-3; v_call: TRBV11-1; d_call: TRBD2; cdr3_nt: TGTGCCAGCAGCTCGGGGACTAGCGGGAACACAGATACGCAGTATTTT; cdr3_aa: CASSSGTSGNTDTQYF
clone_size: .; j_call: TRBJ1-1; v_call: TRBV7-6; d_call: .; cdr3_nt: TGTGCCAGCAGCTTACTAAGCGCTGAAGCTTTCTTT; cdr3_aa: CASSLLSAEAFF
clone_size: .; j_call: TRBJ2-7; v_call: TRBV5-4; d_call: .; cdr3_nt: TGTGCCAGCAGCTTGGCCGGGGTTTACGAGCAGTACTTC; cdr3_aa: CASSLAGVYEQYF
clone_size: .; j_call: TRBJ1-3; v_call: TRBV5-1; d_call: .; cdr3_nt: TGCGCCAGCAGCGCGAAACCGGGAGGCTCTGGAAACACCATATATTTT; cdr3_aa: CASSAKPGGSGNTIYF
clone_size: .; j_call: TRBJ1-2; v_call: TRBV9; d_call: .; cdr3_nt: TGTGCCAGCAGCGTGCAAGGGGCAAACTATGGCTACACCTTC; cdr3_aa: CASSVQGANYGYTF
clone_size: .; j_call: TRBJ2-1; v_call: TRBV4-2; d_call: .; cdr3_nt: TGTGCCAGCAGCCAAGAAACGCCAGACAATGAGCAGTTCTTC; cdr3_aa: CASSQETPDNEQFF
clone_size: .; j_call: TRBJ2-3; v_call: TRBV7-2; d_call: TRBD2; cdr3_nt: TGTGCCAGCAGCTCAGGCGCTCTAGCGGGTTCAGATACGCAGTATTTT; cdr3_aa: CASSSGALAGSDTQYF